This T cell receptor (beta chain) is drawn from a study of T cell responses to AZD1222 COVID-19 vaccine. Overall study context: The study pooled second doses at about 4 or about 12 weeks.

Libraries were prepared by immunoSEQ multiplex PCR; TCRdb keeps only in-frame clonotypes and omits some of them. The sample consists of tens of thousands of clones, roughly 92% of them appearing once. On this clone itself: The antigen is unknown.

This CDR3 region has 15 residues. The germline gives CDR1 SGHDN, CDR2 FVKESK. Trimming cost V 5 bases and J 1 base, with 14 bases left between them. Broader study findings: A reported finding is that nearly half of spike-specific TCRs target unmutated variant regions. Vaccination with two AZD1222 doses was followed by a rise in Spike-specific TCR breadth and depth. Most donors were white British and more were female, and clonal diversity was possibly underestimated.

The sequence derives from an adult in good health. The chain has TRBV14 and TRBJ1-1; maybe TRBD1 (5 bases). The specimen comprised peripheral blood, sampled on day 0 of AZD1222 vaccination. The CDR3 loop reads CASSRSSGRNTEAFF. The CDR3 bases are TGTGCCAGCAGCAGGTCTTCGGGGCGGAACACTGAAGCTTTCTTT.